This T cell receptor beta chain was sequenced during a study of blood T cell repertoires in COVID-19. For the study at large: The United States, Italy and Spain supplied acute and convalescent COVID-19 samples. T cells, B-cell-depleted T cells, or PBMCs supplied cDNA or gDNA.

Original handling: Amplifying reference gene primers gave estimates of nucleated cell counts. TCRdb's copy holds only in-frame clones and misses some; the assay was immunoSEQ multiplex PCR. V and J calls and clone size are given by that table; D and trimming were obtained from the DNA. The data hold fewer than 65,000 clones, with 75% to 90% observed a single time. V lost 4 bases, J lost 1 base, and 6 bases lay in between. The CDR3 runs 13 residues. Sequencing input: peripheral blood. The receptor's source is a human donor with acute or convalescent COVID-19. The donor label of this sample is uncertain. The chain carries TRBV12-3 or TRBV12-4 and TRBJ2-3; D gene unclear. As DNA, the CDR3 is TGTGCCAGCAGTTCCCTTGGCACAGATACGCAGTATTTT. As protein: CASSSLGTDTQYF.